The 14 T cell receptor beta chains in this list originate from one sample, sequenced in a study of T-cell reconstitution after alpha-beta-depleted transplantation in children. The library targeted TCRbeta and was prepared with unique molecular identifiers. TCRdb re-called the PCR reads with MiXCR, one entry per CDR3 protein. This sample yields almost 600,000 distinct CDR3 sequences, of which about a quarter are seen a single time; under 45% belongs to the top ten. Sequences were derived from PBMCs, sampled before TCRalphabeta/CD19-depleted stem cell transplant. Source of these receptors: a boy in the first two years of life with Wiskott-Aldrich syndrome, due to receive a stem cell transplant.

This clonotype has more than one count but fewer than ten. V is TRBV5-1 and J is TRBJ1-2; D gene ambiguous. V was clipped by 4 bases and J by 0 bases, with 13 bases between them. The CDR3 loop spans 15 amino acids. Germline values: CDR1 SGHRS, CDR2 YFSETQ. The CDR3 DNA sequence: TGCGCCAGCAGCGTAACAGCAACCACTAACTATGGCTACACCTTC. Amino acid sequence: CASSVTATTNYGYTF. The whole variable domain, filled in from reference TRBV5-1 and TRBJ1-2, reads KAGVTQTPRYLIKTRGQQVTLSCSPISGHRSVSWYQQTPGQGLQFLFEYFSETQRNKGNFPGRFSGRQFSNSRSEMNVSTLELGDSALYLCASSVTATTNYGYTFGSGTRLTVV.

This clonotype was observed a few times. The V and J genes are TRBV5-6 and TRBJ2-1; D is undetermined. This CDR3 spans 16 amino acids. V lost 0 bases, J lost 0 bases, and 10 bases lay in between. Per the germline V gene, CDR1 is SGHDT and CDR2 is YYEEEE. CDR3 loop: CASSLALRSSYNEQFF. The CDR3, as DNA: TGTGCCAGCAGCTTGGCATTACGGAGCTCCTACAATGAGCAGTTCTTC.

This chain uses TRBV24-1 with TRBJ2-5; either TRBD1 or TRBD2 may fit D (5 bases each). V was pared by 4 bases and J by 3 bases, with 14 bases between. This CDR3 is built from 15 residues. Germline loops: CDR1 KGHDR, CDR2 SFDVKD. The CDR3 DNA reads TGTGCCACCAGTGACCCGGGACCTGGGGAAGAGACCCAGTACTTC. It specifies CATSDPGPGEETQYF.

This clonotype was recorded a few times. The CDR3 reads CASSYYGPANTGELFF. CDR3 in DNA: TGTGCCAGCAGTTATTACGGCCCCGCGAACACCGGGGAGCTGTTTTTT. The V gene is TRBV6-5, the J gene TRBJ2-2; no reliable D call. Trimming left V 3 bases short and J 0 bases short, with 11 bases between. This CDR3 contains 16 residues. Germline values: CDR1 MNHEY, CDR2 SVGAGI.

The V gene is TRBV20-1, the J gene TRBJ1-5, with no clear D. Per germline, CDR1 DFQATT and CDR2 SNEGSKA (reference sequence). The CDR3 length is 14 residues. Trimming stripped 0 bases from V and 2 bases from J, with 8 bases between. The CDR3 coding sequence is TGCAGTGCTAGAGAGGGGAATGGCAATCAGCCCCAGCATTTT. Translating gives CSAREGNGNQPQHF.

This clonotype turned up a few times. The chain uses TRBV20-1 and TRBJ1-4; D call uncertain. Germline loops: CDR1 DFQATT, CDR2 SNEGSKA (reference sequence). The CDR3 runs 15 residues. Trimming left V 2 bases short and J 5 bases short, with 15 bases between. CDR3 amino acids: CSARLAGTMNEKLFF. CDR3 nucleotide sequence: TGCAGTGCTAGACTGGCAGGAACTATGAATGAAAAACTGTTTTTT.

In DNA, the CDR3 is TGTGCCATCAGCGAGACGCGGAATACGCAGTATTTT. Residues: CAISETRNTQYF. V is TRBV10-3 and J is TRBJ2-3; no clear D gene. The CDR3 loop spans 12 amino acids. V was shortened by 6 bases and J by 7 bases, with 11 bases between the two germline ends. CDR1 and CDR2 (germline): ENHRY, SYGVKD.

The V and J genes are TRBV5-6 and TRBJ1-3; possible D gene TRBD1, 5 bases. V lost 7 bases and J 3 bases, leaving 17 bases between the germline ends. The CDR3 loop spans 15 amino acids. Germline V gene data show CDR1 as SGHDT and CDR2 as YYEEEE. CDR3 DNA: TGTGCCAGCTCGACGTGGGGCGGAATTGGAAACACCATATATTTT. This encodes CASSTWGGIGNTIYF.

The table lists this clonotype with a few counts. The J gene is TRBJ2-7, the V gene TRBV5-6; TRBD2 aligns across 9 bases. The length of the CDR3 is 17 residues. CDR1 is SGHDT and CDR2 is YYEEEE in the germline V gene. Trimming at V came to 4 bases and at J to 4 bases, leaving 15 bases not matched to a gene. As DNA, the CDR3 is TGTGCCAGCAGCCGCATGATAGCGGGAGCGCGTAGGTACGAGCAGTACTTC. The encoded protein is CASSRMIAGARRYEQYF. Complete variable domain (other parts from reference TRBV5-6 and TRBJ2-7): DAGVTQSPTHLIKTRGQQVTLRCSPKSGHDTVSWYQQALGQGPQFIFQYYEEEERQRGNFPDRFSGHQFPNYSSELNVNALLLGDSALYLCASSRMIAGARRYEQYFGPGTRLTVT.

Written as DNA, the CDR3 is TGTGCCAGCACCCCGGGGACAGGCTTTAATGAAAAACTGTTTTTT. Translation gives CASTPGTGFNEKLFF. The chain uses TRBV12-3 or TRBV12-4 and TRBJ1-4; 8 bases fit TRBD1. The CDR3 sequence is 15 residues long. With 7 bases clipped from V and 4 bases from J, the junction kept 8 bases outside the gene matches.

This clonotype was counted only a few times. CDR3 sequence: CASSLERGLAKNIQYF. The CDR3 DNA reads TGTGCCAGCAGTTTAGAGAGGGGGCTAGCCAAAAACATTCAGTACTTC. This chain joins TRBV12-3 or TRBV12-4 and TRBJ2-4; TRBD1 aligns across 7 bases. This CDR3 region has 16 residues. V gave up 1 base and J gave up 0 bases; unmatched junction bases: 3.

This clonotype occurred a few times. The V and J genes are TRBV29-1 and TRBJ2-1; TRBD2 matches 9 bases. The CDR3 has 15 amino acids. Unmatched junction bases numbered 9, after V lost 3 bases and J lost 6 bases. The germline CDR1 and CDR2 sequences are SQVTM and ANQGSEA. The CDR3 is CSVDRSGSGGNEQFF. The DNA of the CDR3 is TGCAGCGTTGACCGTAGCGGGAGCGGTGGCAATGAGCAGTTCTTC.

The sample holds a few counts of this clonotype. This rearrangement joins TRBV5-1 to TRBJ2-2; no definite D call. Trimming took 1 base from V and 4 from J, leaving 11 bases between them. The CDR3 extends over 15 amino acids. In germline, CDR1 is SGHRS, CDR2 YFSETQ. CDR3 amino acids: CASSLLATPTGELFF. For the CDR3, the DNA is TGCGCCAGCAGCTTGCTGGCCACCCCCACCGGGGAGCTGTTTTTT.

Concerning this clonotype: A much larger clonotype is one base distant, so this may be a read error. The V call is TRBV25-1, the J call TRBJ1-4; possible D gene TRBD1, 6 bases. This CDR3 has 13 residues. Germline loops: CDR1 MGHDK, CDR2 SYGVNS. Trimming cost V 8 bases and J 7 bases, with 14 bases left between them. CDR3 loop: CASEPGTSEKLFF. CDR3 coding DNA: TGTGCCAGCGAACCCGGGACAAGTGAAAAACTGTTTTTT.